This TCR beta chain was obtained from a study of identical twins. The CDR3 spans 16 residues. V gave up 3 bases and J gave up 4 bases; unmatched junction bases: 5. Germline V lookup: CDR1 ENHRY, CDR2 SYGVKD. One entry per CDR3 protein results from TCRdb running MiXCR on the 5' RACE reads. The table includes nearly 900,000 distinct CDR3 sequences, around 12% detected once. Study conclusions and caveats: Abundant beta clonotypes from cord blood had fewer insertions, unlike memory repertoires, which showed none. Twins showed weaker excess sharing in their beta out-of-frame sequences.

As to this clonotype: Its antigen is unidentified.

The same sample was also used in a study of yellow fever vaccine responses in identical twins.

This TCR was recovered from a woman younger than 35 in good health. The chain uses TRBV10-3 and TRBJ2-7; 14 bases are a match to TRBD2. Sequences were obtained from PBMCs. The CDR3 sequence: CAISERTSGRYYEQYF. CDR3 nucleotide sequence: TGTGCCATCAGTGAACGGACTAGCGGGAGGTATTACGAGCAGTACTTC.